One sample yielded the 21 T cell receptor beta chains listed below, sequenced in a study of blood T cells in healthy people across ages. Next came a second PCR, run for about 6 to 12 cycles, which used a sample-barcoded 5' primer along with a J-beta primer mix. MiXCR was run by TCRdb on the 5' RACE reads, yielding one entry per CDR3 protein. The table includes over 600,000 distinct CDR3 sequences, more than 50% detected once. The sequenced material came from blood. These receptor sequences come from a man aged 40-50 years in good health.

This sequence joins TRBV28 and TRBJ2-3, with 10 bases that match TRBD1. CDR3 length: 18 residues. V gave up 7 bases and J gave up 1 base; unmatched junction bases: 14. Germline assignment: CDR1 MDHEN and CDR2 SYDVKM. As DNA, the CDR3 is TGTGCCAGCACCAACTCCGGGACAGGGGCATCTGGCACAGATACGCAGTATTTT. Amino acid sequence: CASTNSGTGASGTDTQYF.

The genes are TRBV10-3 and TRBJ2-3, with TRBD2 identical over 12 bases. Trimming at V came to 7 bases and at J to 5 bases, leaving 7 bases not matched to a gene. Per germline, CDR1 ENHRY and CDR2 SYGVKD. The CDR3 length is 15 residues. In nucleotides, the CDR3 is TGTGCCATCACTAGCGGGGGGGCGAGGGGAGATACGCAGTATTTT. Amino acids: CAITSGGARGDTQYF.

This clonotype was observed a few times. The V call is TRBV29-1, the J call TRBJ1-2, with TRBD1 as a possible D gene (6 bases). There are 14 residues in the CDR3. The germline V and J ends were trimmed by 2 bases and 4 bases, with 14 bases remaining between them. Germline assignment: CDR1 SQVTM and CDR2 ANQGSEA. CDR3 amino acids: CSVEPQGTAYGYTF. Written as DNA, the CDR3 is TGCAGCGTTGAACCACAGGGTACGGCCTATGGCTACACCTTC.

The V gene is TRBV4-3, the J gene TRBJ1-5; D not certain. The ends were cut back, 0 bases at V and 6 bases at J, with 12 bases in the middle. The length of the CDR3 is 15 residues. Germline V gene data show CDR1 as LGHNA and CDR2 as YSLEER. The CDR3, as DNA: TGCGCCAGCAGCCAAGAAGCCCCCATGTCTCAGCCCCAGCATTTT. Protein product: CASSQEAPMSQPQHF.

V usage is TRBV28 and J usage is TRBJ2-1; 7 bases match TRBD2. The V gene's germline CDR1 is MDHEN and CDR2 SYDVKM. The trim removed 8 bases at V and 11 bases at J, leaving 12 bases unmatched. CDR3 length: 13 residues. The CDR3 here is CASWREIGGKQFF. CDR3 DNA sequence: TGTGCCAGCTGGCGGGAGATCGGGGGTAAGCAGTTCTTC.

The gene calls are TRBV20-1 and TRBJ1-2, with TRBD1 matching over 9 bases. The V gene end was trimmed by 3 bases and the J gene end by 5 bases; junction bases not matched to a gene: 4. CDR1 is DFQATT and CDR2 is SNEGSKA in the germline V gene (reference sequence). The CDR3 spans 13 residues. The DNA for the CDR3 is TGCAGTGCTAGTGGGGGACAGGGTTATGGCTACACCTTC. Its protein product is CSASGGQGYGYTF.

V and J are TRBV7-9 and TRBJ2-3; 11 nucleotides line up with TRBD2. CDR3 length equals 15 residues. The germline CDR1 and CDR2 sequences are SEHNR and FQNEAQ (reference sequence). V lost 5 bases, J lost 4 bases, and 5 bases stayed unmatched. CDR3 protein: CASSHPSGGSDTQYF. DNA of the CDR3: TGTGCCAGCAGCCATCCTAGCGGGGGGTCAGATACGCAGTATTTT.

V and J are TRBV4-3 and TRBJ2-6; 10 nucleotides line up with TRBD2. The CDR3 loop spans 20 amino acids. Germline V gives CDR1 LGHNA, CDR2 YSLEER. V shed 1 base, J shed 3 bases, and the junction held 12 bases outside the gene matches. This CDR3 reads CASSQVVGLAGAGGANVLTF. CDR3 sequence (DNA): TGCGCCAGCAGCCAAGTGGTGGGGCTAGCGGGAGCCGGTGGGGCCAACGTCCTGACTTTC.

This clonotype showed up just once. The chain recombines TRBV7-2 with TRBJ2-7, with 7 bases identical to TRBD1. The DNA end lines up better with TRBJ2-5; the J call may be wrong. The germline V gene encodes CDR1 SGHTA and CDR2 FQGNSA. The CDR3 covers 15 residues. CDR3 bases: TGTGCCAGCAGCTGGGAGAGGGGGCTCCTACAGACCCAGTACTTC. This gives the protein CASSWERGLLQTQYF.

The chain joins TRBV7-9 to TRBJ2-4; D call uncertain. Germline CDR1 SEHNR, CDR2 FQNEAQ (reference sequence). The V gene lost 2 bases and the J gene lost 2 bases, with 25 bases spanning the gap. The length of the CDR3 is 20 residues. The CDR3 reads CASSLITPMTCNLPKNIQYF. CDR3 DNA: TGTGCCAGCAGCTTAATTACCCCCATGACGTGTAATTTGCCCAAAAACATTCAGTACTTC. The entire variable domain, with the rest obtained from reference TRBV7-9 and TRBJ2-4, is as follows: DTGVSQNPRHKITKRGQNVTFRCDPISEHNRLYWYRQTLGQGPEFLTYFQNEAQLEKSRLLSDRFSAERPKGSFSTLEIQRTEQGDSAMYLCASSLITPMTCNLPKNIQYFGAGTRLSVL.

The table lists this clonotype with a count of one. This rearrangement joins TRBV9 to TRBJ2-2; D is perhaps TRBD2 (6 bases). This CDR3 comprises 17 residues. From germline, CDR1 is SGDLS and CDR2 YYNGEE. The V and J ends lost 0 bases and 7 bases respectively, with 19 bases between them. The CDR3 reads CASSVDGRGGTVGELFF. The CDR3 DNA follows: TGTGCCAGCAGCGTAGATGGAAGGGGAGGAACCGTCGGGGAGCTGTTTTTT.

DNA of the CDR3: TGTGCCAGCAGCTTACTCGACTGGAAGAACACTGAAGCTTTCTTT. Its protein product is CASSLLDWKNTEAFF. The chain has TRBV7-2 and TRBJ1-1; D remains unclear. V was trimmed by 2 bases and J by 1 base, leaving 11 bases between them. This CDR3 comprises 15 residues. The germline CDR1 and CDR2 sequences are SGHTA and FQGNSA. Looking up the rest from reference TRBV7-2 and TRBJ1-1 gives the full variable domain: GAGVSQSPSNKVTEKGKDVELRCDPISGHTALYWYRQSLGQGLEFLIYFQGNSAPDKSGLPSDRFSAERTGGSVSTLTIQRTQQEDSAVYLCASSLLDWKNTEAFFGQGTRLTVV.

This chain uses TRBV6-4 with TRBJ1-2; 7 positions match TRBD1. The germline V gene has CDR1 MRHNA and CDR2 SNTAGT. The CDR3 runs to 15 residues. The V gene end was trimmed by 6 bases and the J gene end by 7 bases; junction bases not matched to a gene: 14. The DNA for the CDR3 is TGTGCCAGCAGCAGAAGGACAGGTCCTTTGTCTGGCTACACCTTC. Residues: CASSRRTGPLSGYTF.

Concerning this clonotype: A read error may produce the germline difference seen at one junction end. The chain links TRBV7-2 to TRBJ1-4; D might be TRBD1 (5 bases). Per the germline V gene, CDR1 is SGHTA and CDR2 is FQGNSA. The CDR3 totals 15 residues. In DNA form, the CDR3 reads TGTGCCAGCAGCTTATCCCGAGGGACTAAGGAAAAACTGTTTTTT. Its protein product is CASSLSRGTKEKLFF.

J is TRBJ2-1 and V is TRBV4-1; D is unresolved. The DNA matches TRBJ2-7 better at its end, which makes the J call doubtful. CDR1 is MGHRA and CDR2 is YSYEKL in the germline V gene. The CDR3 contains 15 residues. The DNA for the CDR3 is TGCGCCAGCAGCCAAGCACTTAGCTCCTACAATGAGCAGTACTTC. Its protein is CASSQALSSYNEQYF.

This clonotype was picked up a small number of times. This chain joins TRBV20-1 and TRBJ2-3; 9 bases agree with TRBD2. Germline values: CDR1 DFQATT, CDR2 SNEGSKA (reference sequence). The CDR3 covers 14 residues. Trimming at V came to 5 bases and at J to 0 bases, leaving 3 bases not matched to a gene. The chain's CDR3 is CSALLAGSTDTQYF. DNA of the CDR3: TGCAGTGCTCTCCTAGCGGGGAGCACAGATACGCAGTATTTT.

The chain combines TRBV5-1 with TRBJ2-7; D is ambiguous. This CDR3 is built from 15 residues. V shed 0 bases and J shed 0 bases, with 10 bases lying between them. The germline CDR1 and CDR2 sequences are SGHRS and YFSETQ. CDR3 DNA: TGCGCCAGCAGCTTGGTGCAGTTTGTCTCCTACGAGCAGTACTTC. Translated, it gives CASSLVQFVSYEQYF. Looking up the rest from reference TRBV5-1 and TRBJ2-7 gives the full variable domain: KAGVTQTPRYLIKTRGQQVTLSCSPISGHRSVSWYQQTPGQGLQFLFEYFSETQRNKGNFPGRFSGRQFSNSRSEMNVSTLELGDSALYLCASSLVQFVSYEQYFGPGTRLTVT.

The chain links TRBV28 to TRBJ2-5, with D perhaps TRBD1 or TRBD2 (5 bases each). CDR3 size: 12 residues. V lost 6 bases, J lost 11 bases, and 16 bases lay in between. Germline CDR1 reads MDHEN; CDR2 reads SYDVKM. The CDR3 DNA is TGTGCCAGCAGCGCAAACGGGAAGGGGCAGTACTTC. Translation: CASSANGKGQYF.

The V call is TRBV30, the J call TRBJ2-7; D gene unclear. The CDR3 sequence is 13 residues long. V dropped 0 bases and J dropped 2 bases, with 8 bases sitting between them. Germline loops: CDR1 GTSNPN, CDR2 SVGIG (reference sequence). The CDR3 protein is CAWSVPNTYEQYF. In nucleotides, the CDR3 is TGTGCCTGGAGTGTACCTAATACCTACGAGCAGTACTTC.

The chain couples TRBV28 to TRBJ2-1, with D perhaps TRBD2 (5 bases). The CDR3 length is 17 residues. The germline V gene encodes CDR1 MDHEN and CDR2 SYDVKM. The germline V and J ends were trimmed by 0 bases and 5 bases, with 17 bases remaining between them. Here the CDR3 reads CASSLWKGRGADNEQFF. CDR3 DNA sequence: TGTGCCAGCAGTTTATGGAAGGGCCGGGGAGCCGACAATGAGCAGTTCTTC.

The J gene is TRBJ2-3, the V gene TRBV27, with 11 bases lining up with TRBD2. The V and J ends lost 4 bases and 8 bases, in that order; junction bases with no gene match: 8. The CDR3 runs 15 residues. CDR1 MNHEY and CDR2 SMNVEV come from the germline V gene (reference sequence). CDR3 coding DNA: TGTGCCAGCAGTTCGTTAGCGGGGGGGGAATGTACGCAGTATTTT. This translates into CASSSLAGGECTQYF.